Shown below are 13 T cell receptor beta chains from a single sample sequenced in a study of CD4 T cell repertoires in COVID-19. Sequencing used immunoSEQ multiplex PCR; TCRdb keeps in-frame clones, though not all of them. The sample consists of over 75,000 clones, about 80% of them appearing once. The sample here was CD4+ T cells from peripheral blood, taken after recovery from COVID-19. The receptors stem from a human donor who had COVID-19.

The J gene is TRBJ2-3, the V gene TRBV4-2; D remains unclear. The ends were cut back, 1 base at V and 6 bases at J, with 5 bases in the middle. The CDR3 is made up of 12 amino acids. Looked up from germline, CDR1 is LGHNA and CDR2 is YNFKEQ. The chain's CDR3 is CASSQGVDTQYF. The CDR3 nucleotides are TGTGCCAGCAGCCAAGGGGTCGATACGCAGTATTTT.

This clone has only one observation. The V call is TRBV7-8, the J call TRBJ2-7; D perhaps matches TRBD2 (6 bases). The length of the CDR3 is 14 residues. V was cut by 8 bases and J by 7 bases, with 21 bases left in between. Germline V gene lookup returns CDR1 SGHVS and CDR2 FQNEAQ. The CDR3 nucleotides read TGTGCCAGCTCCACCGGGACCGACGCGGGGGAGCAGTACTTC. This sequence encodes CASSTGTDAGEQYF.

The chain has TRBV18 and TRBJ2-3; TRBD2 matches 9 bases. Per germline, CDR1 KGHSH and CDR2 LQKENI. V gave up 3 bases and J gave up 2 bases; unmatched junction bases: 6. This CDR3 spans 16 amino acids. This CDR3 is CASSPIAGELTDTQYF. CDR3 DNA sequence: TGTGCCAGCTCACCGATAGCGGGAGAGCTCACAGATACGCAGTATTTT.

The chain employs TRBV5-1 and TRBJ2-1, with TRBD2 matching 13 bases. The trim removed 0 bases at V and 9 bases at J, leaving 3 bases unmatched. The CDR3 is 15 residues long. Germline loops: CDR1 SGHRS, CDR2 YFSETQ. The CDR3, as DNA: TGCGCCAGCAGCTTGGGACTAGCGGGAGGTGGTGAGCAGTTCTTC. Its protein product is CASSLGLAGGGEQFF. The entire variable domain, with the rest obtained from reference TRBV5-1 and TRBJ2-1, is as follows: KAGVTQTPRYLIKTRGQQVTLSCSPISGHRSVSWYQQTPGQGLQFLFEYFSETQRNKGNFPGRFSGRQFSNSRSEMNVSTLELGDSALYLCASSLGLAGGGEQFFGPGTRLTVL.

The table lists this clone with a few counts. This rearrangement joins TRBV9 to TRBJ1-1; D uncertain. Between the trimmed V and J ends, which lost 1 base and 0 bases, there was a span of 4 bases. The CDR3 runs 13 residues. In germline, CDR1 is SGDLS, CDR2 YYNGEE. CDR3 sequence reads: CASSVQLNTEAFF. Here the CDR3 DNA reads TGTGCCAGCAGCGTACAGCTGAACACTGAAGCTTTCTTT.

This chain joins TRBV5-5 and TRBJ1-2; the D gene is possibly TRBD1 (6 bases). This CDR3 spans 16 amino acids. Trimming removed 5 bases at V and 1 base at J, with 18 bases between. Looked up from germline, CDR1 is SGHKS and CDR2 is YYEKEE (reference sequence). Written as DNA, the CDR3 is TGTGCCAGCAGTCCGAGTACAGGGAGCAATAACTATGGCTACACCTTC. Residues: CASSPSTGSNNYGYTF. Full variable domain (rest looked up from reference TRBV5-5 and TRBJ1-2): DAGVTQSPTHLIKTRGQQVTLRCSPISGHKSVSWYQQVLGQGPQFIFQYYEKEERGRGNFPDRFSARQFPNYSSELNVNALLLGDSALYLCASSPSTGSNNYGYTFGSGTRLTVV.

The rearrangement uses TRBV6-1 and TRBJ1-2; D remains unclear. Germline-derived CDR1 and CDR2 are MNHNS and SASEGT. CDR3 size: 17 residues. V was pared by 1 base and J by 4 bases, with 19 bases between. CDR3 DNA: TGTGCCAGCAGTGAAGGAGTGGCCGGGCTGGGCGGCTATGGCTACACCTTC. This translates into CASSEGVAGLGGYGYTF.

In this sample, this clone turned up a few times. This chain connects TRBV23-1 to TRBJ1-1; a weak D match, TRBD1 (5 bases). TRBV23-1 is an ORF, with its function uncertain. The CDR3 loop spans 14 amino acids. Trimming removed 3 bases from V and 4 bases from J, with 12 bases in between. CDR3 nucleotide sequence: TGCGCCAGCAGTCATCGGGGGGACGGCACTGAAGCTTTCTTT. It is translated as CASSHRGDGTEAFF.

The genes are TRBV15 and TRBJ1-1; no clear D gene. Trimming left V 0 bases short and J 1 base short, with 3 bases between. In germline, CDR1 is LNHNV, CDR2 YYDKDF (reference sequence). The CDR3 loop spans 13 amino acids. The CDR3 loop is CATSRDTNTEAFF. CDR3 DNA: TGTGCCACCAGCAGAGATACGAACACTGAAGCTTTCTTT.

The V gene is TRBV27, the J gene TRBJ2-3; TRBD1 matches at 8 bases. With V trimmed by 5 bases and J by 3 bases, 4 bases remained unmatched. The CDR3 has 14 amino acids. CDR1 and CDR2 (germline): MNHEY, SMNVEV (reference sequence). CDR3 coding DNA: TGTGCCAGCAGTCTTGACAGGGGAACAGATACGCAGTATTTT. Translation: CASSLDRGTDTQYF.

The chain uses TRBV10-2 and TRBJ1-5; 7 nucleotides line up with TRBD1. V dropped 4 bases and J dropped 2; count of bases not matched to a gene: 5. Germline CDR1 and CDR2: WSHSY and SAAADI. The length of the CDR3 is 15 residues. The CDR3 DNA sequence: TGCGCCAGCAGTGCCCGGACAGGTGGCAATCAGCCCCAGCATTTT. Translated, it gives CASSARTGGNQPQHF.

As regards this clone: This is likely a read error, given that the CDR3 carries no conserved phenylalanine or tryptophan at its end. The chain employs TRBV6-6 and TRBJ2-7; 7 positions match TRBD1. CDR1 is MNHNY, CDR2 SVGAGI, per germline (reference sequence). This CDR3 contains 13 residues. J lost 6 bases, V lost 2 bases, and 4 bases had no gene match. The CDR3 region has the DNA TGTGCCAGCAGTTACATCCCAGGGGGCGAGCAGTACCTC. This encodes CASSYIPGGEQYL.

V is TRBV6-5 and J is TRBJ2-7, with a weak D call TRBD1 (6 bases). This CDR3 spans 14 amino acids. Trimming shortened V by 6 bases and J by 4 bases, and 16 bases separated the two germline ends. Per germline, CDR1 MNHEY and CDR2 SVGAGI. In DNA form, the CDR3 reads TGTGCCAGCAGCCAGGGGCCCGGTACGTACGAGCAGTACTTC. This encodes CASSQGPGTYEQYF.